This TCR beta chain was captured in a study of blood T cell repertoires in COVID-19. Study details: The analysed material was cDNA or gDNA that came from T cells, B-cell-depleted T cells, or PBMCs.

Repertoires were generated with immunoSEQ multiplex PCR, while TCRdb's copy carries only in-frame clones and drops some. The sample shows 200,000 to 300,000 clones, more than 75% of them seen only once. After removal of 2 bases from V and 5 bases from J, the junction contained 2 bases not matched to a gene. The CDR3 is made up of 14 amino acids. Germline assignment: CDR1 KGHSH and CDR2 LQKENI. The sequence derives from a woman aged 25 to 39 who had recovered from COVID-19. This chain connects TRBV18 to TRBJ2-5; 10 bases fit TRBD2. The sequenced sample was peripheral blood. As DNA, the CDR3 is TGTGCCAGCTCACCATTACTAGCGGGGGAGACCCAGTACTTC. Protein product: CASSPLLAGETQYF. Variable domain in full (rest from reference TRBV18 and TRBJ2-5): NAGVMQNPRHLVRRRGQEARLRCSPMKGHSHVYWYRQLPEEGLKFMVYLQKENIIDESGMPKERFSAEFPKEGPSILRIQQVVRGDSAAYFCASSPLLAGETQYFGPGTRLLVL.